These T cell receptor beta chains were read from a single sample in a study of patients and donors after allogeneic stem cell transplantation. TCRdb re-called the RT-PCR reads with MiXCR, one entry per CDR3 protein. The table records tens of thousands of distinct CDR3 sequences, just under 5% of them present only once. Input material: blood, either unsorted or a sorted T cell fraction (not recorded which). All receptors derive from a human donor who was either an allogeneic HSCT recipient or a stem cell or donor lymphocyte infusion donor (not recorded which). It is not recorded whose cells these are; they may come from a transplant donor. Both conserved end residues are part of each CDR3. D genes are given only for firm matches. Some rows mark clone size as missing; the rest say once, few, many or name a class of expanded clone.

v_call	d_call	clone_size	j_call	cdr3_nt	cdr3_aa
TRBV7-8	TRBD1	many	TRBJ2-1	TGTGCCAGCAGCCTAACAACCGGGACAGGGGGCTACAATGAGCAGTTCTTC	CASSLTTGTGGYNEQFF
TRBV6-1	NA	many	TRBJ1-1	TGTGCCAGCAGTGAAGCTGGGGGGCCCACTGAAGCTTTCTTT	CASSEAGGPTEAFF
TRBV4-1	NA	many	TRBJ1-1	TGCGCCAGCAGAGTGGGGCTCCTTGGCACTGAAGCTTTCTTT	CASRVGLLGTEAFF
TRBV5-6	NA	many	TRBJ1-1	TGTGCCAGCAGCCAGGACTTGGTGGGGAACACTGAAGCTTTCTTT	CASSQDLVGNTEAFF
TRBV5-1	NA	many	TRBJ2-3	TGCGCCAGCAGCTTGGACAGGGCTCTGACAGATACGCAGTATTTT	CASSLDRALTDTQYF
TRBV28	NA	many	TRBJ2-3	TGTGCCAGCAGAGGGGACGGTAGCACAGATACGCAGTATTTT	CASRGDGSTDTQYF
TRBV6-1	TRBD2	many	TRBJ2-1	TGTGCCAGCTGGAAAATAGCGGGAGGTGGGGACAATGAGCAGTTCTTC	CASWKIAGGGDNEQFF
TRBV18	NA	many	TRBJ2-2	TGTGCCAGCTCACCACGGGGGGGCCGGAACACCGGGGAGCTGTTTTTT	CASSPRGGRNTGELFF
TRBV28	NA	many	TRBJ1-5	TGTGCCAGCAGTCACGGACTCAACAATCAGCCCCAGCATTTT	CASSHGLNNQPQHF
TRBV9	NA	many	TRBJ2-2	TGTGCCAGCAGCGTAGAACTCAGGGTTCTGGCCGGGGAGCTGTTTTTT	CASSVELRVLAGELFF
TRBV11-2	NA	few	TRBJ2-2	TGTGCCAGCAGCTCACCCAGGGAATTCCCCGGGGAGCTGTTTTTT	CASSSPREFPGELFF
TRBV2	TRBD2	many	TRBJ2-7	TGTGCCAGCAGACCCGGGACTAGCGGGAATCAGTACTTC	CASRPGTSGNQYF
TRBV12-3/TRBV12-4	NA	many	TRBJ2-5	TGTGCCAGCAACCCGGACGGACGCCAAGAGACCCAGTACTTC	CASNPDGRQETQYF
TRBV20-1	NA	NA	TRBJ1-1	TGCAGTGCTAGAGACTCCCGGACGAACACTGAAGCTTTCTTT	CSARDSRTNTEAFF
TRBV6-1	TRBD1	many	TRBJ1-1	TGTGCCAGCAGAAAGCCCCCACAGGGGGATGCCGCTGAAGCTTTCTTT	CASRKPPQGDAAEAFF
TRBV15	NA	many	TRBJ2-1	TGTGCCACCAGCCTACCTAGATCTGAGCAGTTCTTC	CATSLPRSEQFF
TRBV5-4	TRBD1	many	TRBJ1-1	TGTGCCAGCACCCAACCCGGGACAGAAAACACTGAAGCTTTCTTT	CASTQPGTENTEAFF
TRBV2	NA	many	TRBJ1-2	TGTGCCAGCAGCGGACACCGAAACTATGGCTACACCTTC	CASSGHRNYGYTF
TRBV12-3/TRBV12-4	TRBD2	many	TRBJ2-3	TGTGCCAGCAGTTCCCGAATGACTAGCGGGGGCTCAGCAGATACGCAGTATTTT	CASSSRMTSGGSADTQYF
TRBV20-1	NA	many	TRBJ2-7	TGCAGTGCCCGGACTGCGGACTTTTACGAGCAGTACTTC	CSARTADFYEQYF
TRBV5-1	NA	many	TRBJ2-7	TGCGCCAGCAGCTTGGCCGGCGGAGGTCCCTACGAGCAGTACTTC	CASSLAGGGPYEQYF
TRBV5-1	TRBD2	many	TRBJ2-3	TGCGCCAGCAGCCCGGGACTAGCGGGGGGCACAGATACGCAGTATTTT	CASSPGLAGGTDTQYF
TRBV3-1	NA	many	TRBJ2-4	TGTGCCAGCAGCCAAGGGTTACGAGTCAAAAACATTCAGTACTTC	CASSQGLRVKNIQYF
TRBV5-1	NA	large	TRBJ2-1	TGCGCCAGCAGCTTGGGCGACAGATACAATGAGCAGTTCTTC	CASSLGDRYNEQFF
TRBV20-1	NA	many	TRBJ1-1	TGCAGTGCTAGAGAGGGCAGCATGAACACTGAAGCTTTCTTT	CSAREGSMNTEAFF
TRBV5-1	TRBD1	many	TRBJ1-2	TGCGCCAGCAGCTTGTCGGGGACAGGCCTAGTTGGCTATGGCTACACCTTC	CASSLSGTGLVGYGYTF
TRBV2	TRBD1	many	TRBJ2-7	TGTGCCAGCACCCCGCGACAGGGTTCCGAGCAGTACTTC	CASTPRQGSEQYF
TRBV20-1	TRBD2	NA	TRBJ2-3	TGCAGTGCTAGGGTTCTAGCGGGGGTGGGCGATACGCAGTATTTT	CSARVLAGVGDTQYF
TRBV5-4	NA	many	TRBJ2-2	TGTGCCAGCAGCGGGATGGGGGCCGGCACCGGGGAGCTGTTTTTT	CASSGMGAGTGELFF
TRBV7-6	NA	many	TRBJ1-3	TGTGCCAGCAGACAATGGCGGGGTAACACCATATATTTT	CASRQWRGNTIYF
TRBV28	NA	many	TRBJ2-3	TGTGCCAGCAGTTCCTCTAAGCGGCGCACAGATACGCAGTATTTT	CASSSSKRRTDTQYF
TRBV18	NA	NA	TRBJ1-3	TGTGCCAGCTCGGACAGCCAGACCTCTGGAAACACCATATATTTT	CASSDSQTSGNTIYF
TRBV18	TRBD1	few	TRBJ1-3	TGTGCCAGCTCCAGACAGGGAGGAACTGGAAACACCATATATTTT	CASSRQGGTGNTIYF
TRBV5-1	NA	NA	TRBJ2-3	TGCGCCAGCAGCTTTGGTACGCAGTATTTT	CASSFGTQYF
TRBV3-1	NA	many	TRBJ2-7	TGTGCCAGCAGCCAAGTCCAGTCAGAGCAGTACTTC	CASSQVQSEQYF
TRBV5-8	NA	many	TRBJ2-5	TGTGCCAGCAGCTTGTTTCGCTCAGGCTACCAAGAGACCCAGTACTTC	CASSLFRSGYQETQYF
TRBV12-5	TRBD2	many	TRBJ2-5	TGTGCTAGTGGTTTGGTATCTACTAGCGGGAGTACAGGGCAAGAGACCCAGTACTTC	CASGLVSTSGSTGQETQYF
TRBV11-2	NA	many	TRBJ1-3	TGTGCCAGCAGCTTAGCCAGAGCTCACTCTGGAAACACCATATATTTT	CASSLARAHSGNTIYF
TRBV6-2/TRBV6-3	NA	many	TRBJ2-7	TGTGCCAGCAGTTACGTGACCAGGGAAGGGACCTACGAGCAGTACTTC	CASSYVTREGTYEQYF
TRBV20-1	TRBD1	NA	TRBJ1-6	TGCAGTGCTAGGCCGAATTTAGGACAGGGAAAAGATTCACCCCTCCACTTT	CSARPNLGQGKDSPLHF
TRBV19	TRBD2	many	TRBJ2-3	TGTGCCAGTAGTAATCTTGGGACTAGCGATACGCAGTATTTT	CASSNLGTSDTQYF
TRBV15	NA	many	TRBJ2-3	TGTGCCACCAGCTGGAGGGGGGAAACGCAGTATTTT	CATSWRGETQYF
TRBV20-1	TRBD1	many	TRBJ1-2	TGCAGTGCTGACAAAACCGGACAGGGTGACTATGGCTACACCTTC	CSADKTGQGDYGYTF
TRBV2	NA	few	TRBJ1-4	TGTGCCAGCAGTGTACGTAACCAGGGTTTTGAAAAACTGTTTTTT	CASSVRNQGFEKLFF